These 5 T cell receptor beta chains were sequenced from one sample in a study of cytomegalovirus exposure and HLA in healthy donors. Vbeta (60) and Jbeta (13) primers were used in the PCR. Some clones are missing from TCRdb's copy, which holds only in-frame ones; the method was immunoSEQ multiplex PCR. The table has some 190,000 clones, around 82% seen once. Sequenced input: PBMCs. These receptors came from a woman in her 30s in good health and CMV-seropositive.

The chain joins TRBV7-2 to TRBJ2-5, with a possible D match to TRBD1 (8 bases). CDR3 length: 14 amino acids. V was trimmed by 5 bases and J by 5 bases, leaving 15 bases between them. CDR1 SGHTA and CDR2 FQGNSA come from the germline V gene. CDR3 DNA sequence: TGTGCCAGCAGCCTCAGGGGGCGGGAGGAGACCCAGTACTTC. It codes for CASSLRGREETQYF. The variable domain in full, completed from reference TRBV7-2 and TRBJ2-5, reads GAGVSQSPSNKVTEKGKDVELRCDPISGHTALYWYRQSLGQGLEFLIYFQGNSAPDKSGLPSDRFSAERTGGSVSTLTIQRTQQEDSAVYLCASSLRGREETQYFGPGTRLLVL.

The CDR3 spells CASSLSPIQSGILDTGELFF. DNA for the CDR3: TGTGCCAGCAGTTTATCTCCTATCCAATCCGGGATCCTAGACACCGGGGAGCTGTTTTTT. The V and J genes are TRBV28 and TRBJ2-2; D is perhaps TRBD2 (5 bases). V shed 1 base and J shed 3 bases, with 24 bases lying between them. The CDR3 extends over 20 amino acids. Germline lookup yields CDR1 MDHEN and CDR2 SYDVKM.

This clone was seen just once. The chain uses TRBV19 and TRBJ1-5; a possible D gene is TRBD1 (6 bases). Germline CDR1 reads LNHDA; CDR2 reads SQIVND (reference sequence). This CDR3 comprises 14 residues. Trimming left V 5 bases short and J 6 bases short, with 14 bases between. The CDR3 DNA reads TGTGCCAGTAGTGTGGCAGGGGAAGCTCAGCCCCAGCATTTT. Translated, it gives CASSVAGEAQPQHF.

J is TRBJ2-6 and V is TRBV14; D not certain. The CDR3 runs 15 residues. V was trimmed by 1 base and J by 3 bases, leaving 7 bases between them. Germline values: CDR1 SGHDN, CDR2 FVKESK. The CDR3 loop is CASSQVFGGANVLTF. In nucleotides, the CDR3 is TGTGCCAGCAGCCAAGTCTTCGGTGGGGCCAACGTCCTGACTTTC.

CDR3 loop: CASSSRTGRNSPLHF. In DNA form, the CDR3 reads TGTGCCAGCAGCTCCCGGACAGGGCGAAATTCACCCCTCCACTTT. The rearrangement joins TRBV7-8 to TRBJ1-6, with TRBD1 matching 8 bases. Germline V gene sequence: CDR1 SGHVS, CDR2 FQNEAQ. The trim removed 4 bases at V and 7 bases at J, leaving 6 bases unmatched. The CDR3 has 15 amino acids.